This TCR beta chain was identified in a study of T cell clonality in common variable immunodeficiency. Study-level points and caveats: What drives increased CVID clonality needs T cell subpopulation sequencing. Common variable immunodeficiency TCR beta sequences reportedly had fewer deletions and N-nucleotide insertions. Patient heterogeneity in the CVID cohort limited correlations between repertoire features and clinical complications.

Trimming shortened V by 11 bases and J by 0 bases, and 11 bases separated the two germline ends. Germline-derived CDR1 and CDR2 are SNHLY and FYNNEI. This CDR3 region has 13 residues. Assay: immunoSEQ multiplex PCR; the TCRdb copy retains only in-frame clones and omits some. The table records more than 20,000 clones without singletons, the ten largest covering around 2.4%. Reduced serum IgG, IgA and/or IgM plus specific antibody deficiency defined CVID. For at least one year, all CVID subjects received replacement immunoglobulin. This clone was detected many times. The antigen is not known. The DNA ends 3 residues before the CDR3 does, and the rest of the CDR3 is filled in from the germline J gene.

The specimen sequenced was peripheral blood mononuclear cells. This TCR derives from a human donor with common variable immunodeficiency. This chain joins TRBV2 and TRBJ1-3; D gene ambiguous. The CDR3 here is CACQATSGNTIYF. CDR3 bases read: TGTGCCTGTCAGGCGACCTCTGGAAACACC.